This T cell receptor (beta chain) derives from a study of T cells after yellow fever vaccination. Study-level background: SMART-Seq v4 Ultra Low Input prepared libraries from low-cell fractions. Study-wide results and limits: Only a minor proportion of clonotypes was detected across both CD4 and CD8 compartments. Although the secondary response was weaker, it peaked faster, at day 5 versus 15.

CDR1 SEHNR and CDR2 FQNEAQ come from the germline V gene (reference sequence). The CDR3 loop spans 13 amino acids. Trimming cost V 5 bases and J 0 bases, with 8 bases left between them. The TCR cDNA carried a universal primer site and UMIs from 5'RACE template switching. One entry per CDR3 protein, called by TCRdb with MiXCR from the 5' RACE reads. The sample has a few hundred thousand distinct CDR3 sequences, less than 20% seen once. This clonotype turned up a few times. Its antigen is undetermined. The sequence came from a man between 18 and 29 years old who received the YFV17D yellow fever vaccine. The sequenced sample was PBMCs, obtained 5 days after the first yellow fever vaccination. J is TRBJ2-7 and V is TRBV7-9; no clear D. The CDR3 DNA follows: TGTGCCAGCAGCACGACAACCTCCTACGAGCAGTACTTC. This gives the protein CASSTTTSYEQYF.